Each of the 23 T cell receptor beta chains below was sequenced from the same sample in a study of vaccination and CD4 T cells after COVID-19. The treatment denotes: approximately nine-day PBMC culture with coronavirus spike peptide pools or control peptides (ViraFEST assay). For these receptors, no antigen is known. The assay that was used to sequence DNA from cultured CD4+ T cells was the Oncomine TCR Beta short-read assay. TCRdb reanalysed the PCR reads using MiXCR and keeps one entry per CDR3 protein. The table records around 15,000 distinct CDR3 sequences, approximately 80% of them present only once. The sequencing here drew on CD4+ T cells from blood, cultured in vitro, taken after SARS-CoV-2 vaccination. The receptors shown here come from a human donor who received a COVID-19 vaccine.

The chain uses TRBV7-8 and TRBJ1-4; TRBD1 aligns across 9 bases. The J segment lost 7 bases and the V segment lost 5 bases, leaving 5 bases of the junction unmatched. CDR1 and CDR2 (germline): SGHVS, FQNEAQ. This CDR3 is 14 amino acids long. The CDR3 nucleotides are TGTGCCAGCAGCCTCCGGGACAGGGCTGAAAAACTGTTTTTT. It encodes CASSLRDRAEKLFF.

This clonotype appeared once. V gene TRBV6-2 or TRBV6-3 combines with J gene TRBJ1-4; D is perhaps TRBD1 (6 bases). V was cut by 5 bases and J by 8 bases, with 12 bases left in between. CDR1 is MNHEY and CDR2 is SVGEGT in the germline V gene. The CDR3 loop spans 13 amino acids. CDR3 sequence reads: CASSGRGWEKLFF. The CDR3 DNA reads as TGTGCCAGCAGTGGCAGGGGTTGGGAAAAACTGTTTTTT.

V gene TRBV6-2 or TRBV6-3 combines with J gene TRBJ1-1, with D unclear. The V and J ends lost 2 bases and 1 base respectively, with 8 bases between them. The germline gives CDR1 MNHEY, CDR2 SVGEGT. CDR3 length: 14 residues. The CDR3, as DNA: TGTGCCAGCAGTTACAGTCAGGAGAACACTGAAGCTTTCTTT. It is translated as CASSYSQENTEAFF.

This clonotype has more than one count but fewer than ten. The gene calls are TRBV20-1 and TRBJ2-3, with D hard to call. V was shortened by 3 bases and J by 1 base, with 14 bases between the two germline ends. CDR1 and CDR2 from the germline V gene are DFQATT and SNEGSKA (reference sequence). The CDR3 runs to 15 residues. CDR3 coding DNA: TGCAGTGCTAGGCGAGAAAGCTCTCGCACAGATACGCAGTATTTT. Encoded protein: CSARRESSRTDTQYF.

The chain links TRBV23-1 to TRBJ1-2, with D hard to call. TRBV23-1 is treated as an ORF (open reading frame) with a function not yet certain. This CDR3 spans 11 amino acids. V lost 9 bases to trimming and J lost 6 bases, with 11 bases between them. The CDR3 nucleotides read TGCGCCAGACGACCCCGACATGGCTACACCTTC. It yields the protein CARRPRHGYTF.

The chain links TRBV10-3 to TRBJ1-5; D is ambiguous. This CDR3 is built from 14 residues. V shed 2 bases and J shed 0 bases, with 5 bases lying between them. Germline CDR1 ENHRY, CDR2 SYGVKD. The CDR3: CAISERDSNQPQHF. DNA for the CDR3: TGTGCCATCAGTGAGAGAGATAGCAATCAGCCCCAGCATTTT.

This chain links TRBV21-1 with TRBJ2-3; whether TRBD2, the table's D call, matches the DNA was not checked. TRBV21-1 is a known pseudogene. The CDR3 has 19 amino acids. CDR3 residues: CASSKYERGNYSSTDTQYF. CDR3 DNA sequence: TGTGCCAGCAGCAAATATGAGCGGGGCAACTATTCTAGCACAGATACGCAGTATTTT.

This sequence joins TRBV19 and TRBJ1-3; a possible D gene is TRBD1 (5 bases). V gave up 6 bases and J gave up 8 bases, with 14 bases separating them. CDR1 and CDR2 (germline): LNHDA, SQIVND (reference sequence). The CDR3 runs to 13 residues. Here the CDR3 reads CASRSRAADTIYF. CDR3 in DNA: TGTGCCAGTAGAAGCAGGGCTGCGGACACCATATATTTT.

This chain joins TRBV7-2 and TRBJ1-4, with 9 bases lining up with TRBD1. Germline lookup yields CDR1 SGHTA and CDR2 FQGNSA. The CDR3 is made up of 15 amino acids. J was trimmed by 5 bases and V by 4 bases; bases with no gene match: 5. The CDR3 DNA follows: TGTGCCAGCAGCTCGTTCGGACAGGGGAATGAAAAACTGTTTTTT. Translation gives CASSSFGQGNEKLFF.

The chain links TRBV6-5 to TRBJ1-5; D is unclear. Germline CDR1 is MNHEY and CDR2 is SVGAGI. The V end lost 0 bases, the J end lost 4 bases, and 13 bases lay between the germline ends. The CDR3 length is 16 residues. The CDR3 DNA reads as TGTGCCAGCAGTTACTCGATGTTGGCCCGGAATCAGCCCCAGCATTTT. Its translation: CASSYSMLARNQPQHF.

The rearrangement joins TRBV7-8 to TRBJ2-2; a weak D match, TRBD1 (5 bases). The CDR3 runs 14 residues. Germline CDR1 reads SGHVS; CDR2 reads FQNEAQ. V was clipped by 5 bases and J by 7 bases, with 14 bases between them. This CDR3 reads CASSVSWGDGELFF. CDR3 DNA sequence: TGTGCCAGCAGCGTCAGCTGGGGCGACGGGGAGCTGTTTTTT.

This clonotype was detected only a few times. CDR3 nucleotide sequence: TGTGCCAGCAGCCCTGAAACCCTTGGCGTGGGGACCTTC. Translating gives CASSPETLGVGTF. The chain combines TRBV7-2 with TRBJ1-2; D unclear. Germline CDR1 reads SGHTA; CDR2 reads FQGNSA. V lost 5 bases, J lost 14 bases, and 21 bases lay in between. This CDR3 spans 13 amino acids. The variable domain in full, with the rest retrieved from reference TRBV7-2 and TRBJ1-2, is GAGVSQSPSNKVTEKGKDVELRCDPISGHTALYWYRQSLGQGLEFLIYFQGNSAPDKSGLPSDRFSAERTGGSVSTLTIQRTQQEDSAVYLCASSPETLGVGTFGSGTRLTVV.

This sequence joins TRBV2 and TRBJ1-2; 8 nucleotides agree with TRBD1. CDR1 is SNHLY and CDR2 is FYNNEI in the germline V gene. CDR3 length equals 17 residues. The trim removed 1 base at V and 4 bases at J, leaving 11 bases unmatched. CDR3 sequence reads: CASSEGVRQGAIYGYTF. The CDR3 coding sequence is TGTGCCAGCAGTGAAGGGGTGAGGCAGGGGGCTATCTATGGCTACACCTTC.

V and J are TRBV10-1 and TRBJ1-1; 8 bases fit TRBD1. CDR1 is WNHNN, CDR2 SYGVQD, per germline (reference sequence). The J segment lost 1 base and the V segment lost 4 bases, leaving 5 bases of the junction unmatched. The CDR3 is 15 residues long. The CDR3 DNA follows: TGCGCCAGCAGTGCCCGGACAGGGCGGAACACTGAAGCTTTCTTT. Translated, it gives CASSARTGRNTEAFF.

The chain carries TRBV10-1 and TRBJ2-5; D may be TRBD1 or TRBD2 (6 bases each). The CDR3 contains 18 residues. Trimming cost V 7 bases and J 1 base, with 25 bases left between them. Germline CDR1 is WNHNN and CDR2 is SYGVQD (reference sequence). Here the CDR3 DNA reads TGCGCCAGCACCCTGGAGGGGGGCGTGGAAATTCGCCAAGAGACCCAGTACTTC. This translates into CASTLEGGVEIRQETQYF.

This chain connects TRBV30 to TRBJ1-2; 8 nucleotides match TRBD1. Per germline, CDR1 GTSNPN and CDR2 SVGIG (reference sequence). This CDR3 comprises 13 residues. With V trimmed by 2 bases and J by 4 bases, 3 bases remained unmatched. DNA for the CDR3: TGTGCCTGGAGTAGACAGGGGAGCTATGGCTACACCTTC. Residues: CAWSRQGSYGYTF.

The genes are TRBV20-1 and TRBJ1-1; D remains ambiguous. This CDR3 has 15 residues. Trimming removed 1 base from V and 1 base from J, with 13 bases in between. Germline V gene data show CDR1 as DFQATT and CDR2 as SNEGSKA (reference sequence). The CDR3: CSARAPEGPNTEAFF. CDR3 nucleotides: TGCAGTGCTAGAGCCCCCGAGGGTCCGAACACTGAAGCTTTCTTT.

The J gene is TRBJ1-6, the V gene TRBV30, with D maybe TRBD1 (5 bases). The CDR3 totals 13 residues. V lost 1 base to trimming and J lost 8 bases, with 9 bases between them. Germline loops: CDR1 GTSNPN, CDR2 SVGIG (reference sequence). This chain's CDR3 is CAWSGGQDSPLHF. CDR3 DNA: TGTGCCTGGAGTGGGGGCCAGGATTCACCCCTCCACTTT.

The gene calls are TRBV20-1 and TRBJ1-5, with 10 nucleotides matching TRBD1. With V trimmed by 5 bases and J by 7 bases, 5 bases remained unmatched. Germline CDR1 DFQATT, CDR2 SNEGSKA (reference sequence). CDR3 length: 13 residues. This CDR3 reads CSAHRTGGQPQHF. In DNA form, the CDR3 reads TGCAGTGCTCATAGGACAGGGGGACAGCCCCAGCATTTT.

The rearrangement uses TRBV25-1 and TRBJ2-3; perhaps TRBD1 as D (5 bases). V lost 6 bases to trimming and J lost 6 bases, with 16 bases between them. Germline CDR1 MGHDK, CDR2 SYGVNS. The CDR3 totals 14 residues. The CDR3 is CASSAWTPGDTQYF. The CDR3 DNA reads as TGTGCCAGCAGCGCTTGGACACCCGGGGATACGCAGTATTTT.

This chain links TRBV20-1 with TRBJ1-6; D is perhaps TRBD1 (6 bases). This CDR3 is 12 amino acids long. Looked up from germline, CDR1 is DFQATT and CDR2 is SNEGSKA (reference sequence). V shed 3 bases and J shed 14 bases, with 14 bases lying between them. CDR3 bases: TGCAGTGCTAGGGGGAACAGGGACACCCTCCACTTT. This encodes CSARGNRDTLHF.

The chain couples TRBV6-1 to TRBJ1-3; D may be TRBD1 (5 bases). Germline V gene data show CDR1 as MNHNS and CDR2 as SASEGT. Trimming removed 7 bases at V and 2 bases at J, with 15 bases between. CDR3 length equals 15 residues. This CDR3 reads CASIPGRIPGNTIYF. The CDR3 bases are TGTGCCAGCATTCCGGGACGGATTCCTGGAAACACCATATATTTT.

In its sample, this clonotype was seen a few times. The genes are TRBV24-1 and TRBJ1-2, with D hard to call. This CDR3 is built from 14 residues. Trimming left V 4 bases short and J 1 base short, with 9 bases between. CDR1 is KGHDR, CDR2 SFDVKD, per germline. The CDR3 loop is CATSEHTDNYGYTF. DNA of the CDR3: TGTGCCACCAGTGAACATACAGATAACTATGGCTACACCTTC.